Below are 25 T cell receptor beta chains sequenced from a single sample in a study of shared clonotypes between healthy human individuals. Selected positively for CCR7 and CD45RO-negative, naive CD8 cells excluded terminally differentiated effector memory CD45RA+ cells. Sequencing used immunoSEQ multiplex PCR; TCRdb keeps in-frame clones, though not all of them. This sample has about 580,000 clones; 98% occur once, and the top ten carry 0.3%. Specimen: naive CD8+ T cells sorted from blood. These receptors all come from a man aged 25-45 years in good health.

The genes are TRBV2 and TRBJ1-1, with D tentatively TRBD1 (5 bases). The germline V and J ends were trimmed by 7 bases and 5 bases, with 11 bases remaining between them. Germline V gene sequence: CDR1 SNHLY, CDR2 FYNNEI. The CDR3 runs 12 residues. The CDR3, as DNA: TGTGCCAGCATGGGACGACCGACTGAAGCTTTCTTT. Protein sequence: CASMGRPTEAFF.

The chain carries TRBV11-2 and TRBJ2-1; D may match TRBD1 or TRBD2 (5 bases each). Looked up from germline, CDR1 is SGHAT and CDR2 is FQNNGV. The CDR3 sequence is 15 residues long. Trimming removed 2 bases from V and 5 bases from J, with 13 bases in between. CDR3 in amino acids: CASSLMGTYNNEQFF. CDR3 DNA: TGTGCCAGCAGCTTAATGGGGACGTACAACAATGAGCAGTTCTTC.

CDR3 in amino acids: CASSLAGGLDEQYF. In DNA form, the CDR3 reads TGTGCCAGCAGCTTAGCTGGGGGGTTGGACGAGCAGTACTTC. This rearrangement joins TRBV7-6 to TRBJ2-7; D may be TRBD2 (6 bases). The ends were cut back, 0 bases at V and 5 bases at J, with 11 bases in the middle. Per germline, CDR1 SGHVS and CDR2 FNYEAQ. CDR3 length: 14 residues.

The chain joins TRBV5-1 to TRBJ2-3; D is unclear. This CDR3 comprises 13 residues. Germline lookup yields CDR1 SGHRS and CDR2 YFSETQ. The V end lost 2 bases, the J end lost 2 bases, and 6 bases lay between the germline ends. CDR3 DNA: TGCGCCAGCAGCTTACTCGACACAGATACGCAGTATTTT. Amino acid sequence: CASSLLDTDTQYF.

The chain recombines TRBV25-1 with TRBJ2-1, with D perhaps TRBD1 (6 bases). The CDR3 is made up of 14 amino acids. Germline V gene sequence: CDR1 MGHDK, CDR2 SYGVNS. V shed 6 bases and J shed 1 base, with 10 bases lying between them. The CDR3, as DNA: TGTGCCAGCAGCCGGGACACATCCTACAATGAGCAGTTCTTC. This sequence encodes CASSRDTSYNEQFF. Full variable domain (remainder filled in from reference TRBV25-1 and TRBJ2-1): EADIYQTPRYLVIGTGKKITLECSQTMGHDKMYWYQQDPGMELHLIHYSYGVNSTEKGDLSSESTVSRIRTEHFPLTLESARPSHTSQYLCASSRDTSYNEQFFGPGTRLTVL.

The chain has TRBV27 and TRBJ1-4; 7 positions agree with TRBD1. Germline assignment: CDR1 MNHEY and CDR2 SMNVEV (reference sequence). J was trimmed by 8 bases and V by 6 bases; bases with no gene match: 6. This CDR3 comprises 13 residues. The CDR3 loop reads CASRGGGHEKLFF. CDR3 bases: TGTGCCAGCAGGGGAGGGGGCCACGAAAAACTGTTTTTT.

The chain combines TRBV29-1 with TRBJ2-5; D is undetermined. The V gene's germline CDR1 is SQVTM and CDR2 ANQGSEA. The germline V and J ends were trimmed by 5 bases and 1 base, with 14 bases remaining between them. CDR3 length: 14 amino acids. The chain's CDR3 is CSVYTADFQETQYF. The DNA for the CDR3 is TGCAGCGTTTATACAGCCGACTTCCAAGAGACCCAGTACTTC.

This chain uses TRBV7-2 with TRBJ1-5; no clear D gene. The CDR3 runs 14 residues. Germline CDR1 is SGHTA and CDR2 is FQGNSA. V was clipped by 4 bases and J by 0 bases, with 7 bases between them. CDR3 DNA sequence: TGTGCCAGCAGCTCCGGGTATAGCAATCAGCCCCAGCATTTT. This encodes CASSSGYSNQPQHF. The whole variable domain, filled in from reference TRBV7-2 and TRBJ1-5, reads GAGVSQSPSNKVTEKGKDVELRCDPISGHTALYWYRQSLGQGLEFLIYFQGNSAPDKSGLPSDRFSAERTGGSVSTLTIQRTQQEDSAVYLCASSSGYSNQPQHFGDGTRLSIL.

This chain uses TRBV5-1 with TRBJ1-2, with D possibly matching TRBD1 (5 bases). The CDR3 runs to 14 residues. Germline CDR1 reads SGHRS; CDR2 reads YFSETQ. Trimming shortened V by 2 bases and J by 1 base, and 9 bases separated the two germline ends. CDR3 sequence (DNA): TGCGCCAGCAGCTTCGGCGGGGGTAACTATGGCTACACCTTC. It codes for CASSFGGGNYGYTF.

The genes are TRBV7-6 and TRBJ2-3; D is uncertain. CDR3 size: 17 residues. The germline gives CDR1 SGHVS, CDR2 FNYEAQ. The ends were cut back, 5 bases at V and 4 bases at J, with 22 bases in the middle. CDR3 region: CASSLGMAHGWADTQYF. In DNA, the CDR3 is TGTGCCAGCAGCCTAGGAATGGCGCATGGGTGGGCAGATACGCAGTATTTT.

The chain has TRBV5-4 and TRBJ2-3, with D unclear. In germline, CDR1 is SGHNT, CDR2 YYREEE (reference sequence). CDR3 length equals 15 residues. Trimming removed 2 bases from V and 2 bases from J, with 12 bases in between. CDR3 sequence reads: CASSFSGVNTDTQYF. CDR3 coding DNA: TGTGCCAGCAGCTTCAGTGGGGTAAACACAGATACGCAGTATTTT.

The chain joins TRBV6-6 to TRBJ2-1; D perhaps matches TRBD2 (6 bases). Trimming left V 0 bases short and J 6 bases short, with 15 bases between. The CDR3 length is 16 residues. CDR1 MNHNY and CDR2 SVGAGI come from the germline V gene (reference sequence). The CDR3 DNA reads as TGTGCCAGCAGTTACTCGTACCGGGAGACTCCCAATGAGCAGTTCTTC. Translation: CASSYSYRETPNEQFF.

This clone was detected a few times. This sequence joins TRBV11-2 and TRBJ1-5; 10 nucleotides line up with TRBD1. CDR1 is SGHAT and CDR2 is FQNNGV in the germline V gene. CDR3 length equals 17 residues. Trimming at V came to 0 bases and at J to 2 bases, leaving 4 bases not matched to a gene. CDR3: CASSLDPTGGGNQPQHF. CDR3 DNA: TGTGCCAGCAGCTTAGACCCGACAGGGGGCGGCAATCAGCCCCAGCATTTT.

This chain joins TRBV27 and TRBJ2-2; 11 nucleotides match TRBD2. This CDR3 is 15 amino acids long. In germline, CDR1 is MNHEY, CDR2 SMNVEV (reference sequence). J was trimmed by 7 bases and V by 2 bases; bases with no gene match: 3. The CDR3 sequence is CASSLLAGGYGELFF. For the CDR3, the DNA is TGTGCCAGCAGTTTACTAGCGGGAGGTTACGGGGAGCTGTTTTTT.

The V and J genes are TRBV29-1 and TRBJ2-1; D unclear. Trimming removed 7 bases at V and 7 bases at J, with 8 bases between. This CDR3 comprises 10 residues. Germline CDR1 is SQVTM and CDR2 is ANQGSEA. The CDR3 coding sequence is TGCAGCGCCCATGAAAATGAGCAGTTCTTC. Residues: CSAHENEQFF.

This CDR3 is CASSLSRDPEGPISYEQYF. The CDR3 DNA sequence: TGTGCCAGCAGCTTAAGCCGGGACCCCGAGGGGCCTATCTCCTACGAGCAGTACTTC. The V and J genes are TRBV7-8 and TRBJ2-7; D is possibly TRBD1 or TRBD2 (5 bases each). CDR1 and CDR2 from the germline V gene are SGHVS and FQNEAQ. Trimming took 2 bases from V and 0 from J, leaving 23 bases between them. The CDR3 has 19 amino acids.

The rearrangement joins TRBV13 to TRBJ2-1; D unresolved. V lost 5 bases and J 5 bases, leaving 10 bases between the germline ends. The CDR3 is 13 residues long. Germline V CDR1 and CDR2: PRHDT, FYEKMQ (reference sequence). CDR3 residues: CASSPRPNNEQFF. As DNA, the CDR3 is TGTGCCAGCAGCCCCAGACCGAACAATGAGCAGTTCTTC.

This clone showed up just once. The gene calls are TRBV28 and TRBJ2-7; TRBD2 aligns across 7 bases. V trimming: 6 bases; J trimming: 4 bases; junction bases outside the gene matches: 9. Germline CDR1 MDHEN, CDR2 SYDVKM. The CDR3 contains 14 residues. The DNA of the CDR3 is TGTGCCAGCAGCCTCGCGGGAGTTCTGTACGAGCAGTACTTC. Translated: CASSLAGVLYEQYF.

J is TRBJ2-7 and V is TRBV29-1; 7 bases are a match to TRBD1. V was pared by 6 bases and J by 3 bases, with 8 bases of the junction left unmatched. Germline V lookup: CDR1 SQVTM, CDR2 ANQGSEA. The CDR3 is made up of 13 amino acids. The CDR3 loop reads CSVKTGLSYEQYF. In nucleotides, the CDR3 is TGCAGCGTAAAGACAGGGCTCAGCTACGAGCAGTACTTC.

The chain is built from TRBV7-6 and TRBJ2-7; D remains ambiguous. Germline assignment: CDR1 SGHVS and CDR2 FNYEAQ. V dropped 5 bases and J dropped 2 bases, with 16 bases sitting between them. This CDR3 contains 15 residues. The CDR3: CASSPPTEPPYEQYF. The CDR3 coding sequence is TGTGCCAGCAGCCCCCCAACTGAACCTCCCTACGAGCAGTACTTC.

The chain is built from TRBV4-1 and TRBJ1-1; 8 bases line up with TRBD1. Germline V gene data show CDR1 as MGHRA and CDR2 as YSYEKL. The CDR3 runs 17 residues. V was clipped by 3 bases and J by 1 base; unmatched bases: 10. CDR3 coding DNA: TGCGCCAGCAGCCACCTCGACAGGGGAGTTGGGAACACTGAAGCTTTCTTT. It yields the protein CASSHLDRGVGNTEAFF.

The CDR3 coding sequence is TGCAGCGTTGAGGGGACAGGTTTTCCTTCCTATGGCTACACCTTC. The encoded protein is CSVEGTGFPSYGYTF. The chain has TRBV29-1 and TRBJ1-2, with 8 positions matching TRBD1. After removal of 3 bases from V and 4 bases from J, the junction contained 10 bases not matched to a gene. Germline lookup yields CDR1 SQVTM and CDR2 ANQGSEA. CDR3 length equals 15 residues.

The chain uses TRBV29-1 and TRBJ1-1; no clear D. CDR1 and CDR2 from the germline V gene are SQVTM and ANQGSEA. The CDR3 sequence is 15 residues long. Trimming took off 0 bases at V and 1 base at J, with 12 bases between the two ends. The CDR3 coding sequence is TGCAGCGTTGAAGATTGGAGTGGGTCGAACACTGAAGCTTTCTTT. As protein: CSVEDWSGSNTEAFF.

This clone was detected once. This rearrangement joins TRBV27 to TRBJ2-7; 11 positions agree with TRBD2. Trimming removed 5 bases from V and 4 bases from J; junction bases left unmatched: 4. From germline, CDR1 is MNHEY and CDR2 SMNVEV (reference sequence). The CDR3 is made up of 14 amino acids. In nucleotides, the CDR3 is TGTGCCAGCAGTAAAACTAGCGGGGGATACGAGCAGTACTTC. Amino acid sequence: CASSKTSGGYEQYF.

The chain has TRBV5-8 and TRBJ2-7; D ambiguous. V lost 4 bases and J 2 bases, leaving 4 bases between the germline ends. The CDR3 consists of 11 residues. Germline CDR1 SGHTS, CDR2 YDEGEE. The CDR3 DNA follows: TGTGCCAGCAGCCGTACCTACGAGCAGTACTTC. Protein product: CASSRTYEQYF.